Described below is a single T cell receptor (beta chain) sequence and its context. The antigen remains unidentified. This sample is drawn from a study of T-cell memory formation after mild COVID-19. For the study at large: Across donors, TCR clusters were largely donor specific.

The CDR3 sequence is 15 residues long. Germline assignment: CDR1 SGHAT and CDR2 FQNNGV. Trimming stripped 3 bases from V and 1 base from J, with 11 bases between. Findings and caveats of the study: Later expanders leaned CD4+, whereas day 15 to 85 contracting clones were balanced CD4/CD8. The second-wave clones peaking on day 37 were not confirmed as SARS-CoV-2-specific.

Employing constant-segment primers, 5'RACE generated TCR alpha and TCR beta cDNA libraries bearing sample barcodes and UMIs. MiXCR, applied by TCRdb to the 5' RACE reads, yields one record per CDR3 protein. The sample comprises about 160,000 distinct CDR3 sequences, roughly a third of which are singletons, and around 13% rests with the top ten. Sequencing input: PBMCs or a T cell subset sorted from them (not recorded which). The sequence derives from an adult woman who had mild COVID-19 (a few samples of this study predate the infection). Cell type and time point are not known. The chain combines TRBV11-2 with TRBJ2-3; D is perhaps TRBD2 (6 bases). This CDR3 is CASSFWGEGTDTQYF. Written as DNA, the CDR3 is TGTGCCAGCAGCTTTTGGGGGGAAGGCACAGATACGCAGTATTTT.